One and the same sample provided the 18 T cell receptor beta chains below, sequenced in a study of cytomegalovirus exposure and HLA in healthy donors. In the PCR, 60 Vbeta and 13 Jbeta primers were used. Sequencing used immunoSEQ multiplex PCR; TCRdb keeps in-frame clones, though not all of them. The sample has fewer than 200,000 clones, about 75% seen once; the top ten hold 2% to 2.5%. The sample was PBMCs. The origin of the receptors is a female donor in good health and CMV-seronegative.

This clone turned up a few times. This chain joins TRBV14 and TRBJ2-3, with a possible D match to TRBD2 (6 bases). V gave up 4 bases and J gave up 0 bases, with 14 bases separating them. The CDR3 is 16 amino acids. Germline V lookup: CDR1 SGHDN, CDR2 FVKESK. The chain's CDR3 is CASSPGVILSTDTQYF. The CDR3 DNA reads TGTGCCAGCAGCCCGGGGGTGATCCTGAGCACAGATACGCAGTATTTT.

The chain joins TRBV6-5 to TRBJ2-7; tentatively, D is TRBD2 (7 bases). V lost 6 bases, J lost 4 bases, and 13 bases lay in between. The germline V gene encodes CDR1 MNHEY and CDR2 SVGAGI. The CDR3 extends over 13 amino acids. The CDR3 loop is CASSLEGGYEQYF. CDR3 coding DNA: TGTGCCAGCAGCCTTGAGGGGGGGTACGAGCAGTACTTC.

Regarding this clone: Other DNA variants within this sample encode the same CDR3. The chain has TRBV7-3 and TRBJ1-1; no clear D. The germline V gene has CDR1 SGHTA and CDR2 FQGTGA. Trimming cost V 2 bases and J 1 base, with 5 bases left between them. The CDR3 loop spans 13 amino acids. The CDR3 nucleotides are TGTGCCAGCAGCTTATATCGGAACACTGAAGCTTTCTTT. Translating it yields CASSLYRNTEAFF.

The chain employs TRBV6-5 and TRBJ2-2; possible D gene TRBD2, 7 bases. Trimming removed 2 bases from V and 5 bases from J, with 15 bases in between. CDR3 length: 16 residues. Germline V lookup: CDR1 MNHEY, CDR2 SVGAGI. CDR3 coding DNA: TGTGCCAGCAGTTACATGGGGGGGCTGGGAACCGGGGAGCTGTTTTTT. Its translation: CASSYMGGLGTGELFF.

This clone was seen only once. This chain joins TRBV7-9 and TRBJ2-3; D remains unclear. The V end lost 1 base, the J end lost 1 base, and 9 bases lay between the germline ends. Germline values: CDR1 SEHNR, CDR2 FQNEAQ (reference sequence). The CDR3 contains 15 residues. CDR3 in amino acids: CASSLVEGGTDTQYF. CDR3 DNA: TGTGCCAGCAGCTTAGTGGAAGGAGGCACAGATACGCAGTATTTT.

The J gene is TRBJ2-2, the V gene TRBV6-1, with 10 bases matching TRBD2. This CDR3 contains 16 residues. Unmatched junction bases numbered 9, after V lost 4 bases and J lost 7 bases. Germline CDR1 reads MNHNS; CDR2 reads SASEGT. CDR3: CASSVLAGEGVGELFF. The CDR3 DNA reads as TGTGCCAGCAGTGTCCTAGCGGGAGAAGGGGTCGGGGAGCTGTTTTTT.

The chain links TRBV29-1 to TRBJ1-1, with TRBD1 matching over 12 bases. The CDR3 consists of 14 residues. The J segment lost 11 bases and the V segment lost 4 bases, leaving 11 bases of the junction unmatched. Per the germline V gene, CDR1 is SQVTM and CDR2 is ANQGSEA. The DNA for the CDR3 is TGCAGCGTTGCCGGGACAGGGGGCGAGGTTCGGGCTTTCTTT. This sequence encodes CSVAGTGGEVRAFF.

The chain employs TRBV12-2 and TRBJ2-3; the DNA was not compared with TRBD2, the D call given in the table. TRBV12-2 is listed as a pseudogene. CDR3 length: 18 amino acids. In nucleotides, the CDR3 is TGTGCAAGTCGCTCCCTTAGGACTAGCGGGGGGGCCACAGATACGCAGTATTTT. Translated: CASRSLRTSGGATDTQYF.

J is TRBJ1-1 and V is TRBV6-5, with D possibly matching TRBD1 (6 bases). The CDR3 is 13 amino acids. V was cut by 9 bases and J by 11 bases, with 22 bases left in between. The germline V gene has CDR1 MNHEY and CDR2 SVGAGI. The CDR3 DNA reads as TGTGCCAGTTCACCGGGGGGCGTTCGAGGGGCTTTCTTT. This translates into CASSPGGVRGAFF.

This sequence joins TRBV30 and TRBJ2-3; the match to TRBD1 covers 8 bases. CDR3 length equals 15 residues. Germline CDR1 GTSNPN, CDR2 SVGIG (reference sequence). Trimming took 4 bases from V and 0 from J; bases not matched to a gene: 6. The CDR3 DNA follows: TGTGCCTGGACCCCGGGACAGGTCAGCACAGATACGCAGTATTTT. Translated, it gives CAWTPGQVSTDTQYF. The complete variable domain, with remaining parts taken from reference TRBV30 and TRBJ2-3, reads SQTIHQWPATLVQPVGSPLSLECTVEGTSNPNLYWYRQAAGRGLQLLFYSVGIGQISSEVPQNLSASRPQDRQFILSSKKLLLSDSGFYLCAWTPGQVSTDTQYFGPGTRLTVL.

The DNA for the CDR3 is TGTGCCAGCAGCTTATCACGGGTTGAGCAGTTCTTC. It encodes CASSLSRVEQFF. This chain uses TRBV11-2 with TRBJ2-1; D remains ambiguous. CDR3 length: 12 residues. The V end was cut by 2 bases, the J end by 9 bases, with 8 bases between. The germline gives CDR1 SGHAT, CDR2 FQNNGV.

V gene TRBV5-6 combines with J gene TRBJ2-1, with D perhaps matching TRBD2 (6 bases). CDR3 length: 16 residues. The V end lost 0 bases, the J end lost 4 bases, and 14 bases lay between the germline ends. Germline loops: CDR1 SGHDT, CDR2 YYEEEE. The DNA for the CDR3 is TGTGCCAGCAGCTTGGAGGAGGGCTTGAATTACAATGAGCAGTTCTTC. This codes for CASSLEEGLNYNEQFF.

This sequence joins TRBV5-6 and TRBJ2-1, with 13 bases fitting TRBD2. Germline CDR1 is SGHDT and CDR2 is YYEEEE. The CDR3 totals 16 residues. V lost 2 bases, J lost 8 bases, and 7 bases stayed unmatched. The CDR3 here is CASSLLAGGRIYEQFF. The DNA for the CDR3 is TGTGCCAGCAGCTTACTAGCGGGAGGGCGAATCTATGAGCAGTTCTTC.

The CDR3 coding sequence is TGTGCCAGCAGCTTGCTAGCGGGAGGTCTTAGCACAGATACGCAGTATTTT. Its protein is CASSLLAGGLSTDTQYF. The J gene is TRBJ2-3, the V gene TRBV7-9; 11 positions agree with TRBD2. Germline CDR1 SEHNR, CDR2 FQNEAQ (reference sequence). V was clipped by 3 bases and J by 0 bases; unmatched bases: 5. This CDR3 has 17 amino acids.

The genes are TRBV6-6 and TRBJ2-7; a possible D gene is TRBD1 (6 bases). Germline V gene data show CDR1 as MNHNY and CDR2 as SVGAGI (reference sequence). Trimming removed 8 bases at V and 5 bases at J, with 13 bases between. CDR3 length: 12 residues. The CDR3 DNA is TGTGCCAGCGCAGGGGACGAGAACGAGCAGTACTTC. It specifies CASAGDENEQYF.

This rearrangement joins TRBV23-1 to TRBJ2-7; maybe TRBD2 (5 bases). TRBV23-1 is an ORF; its function is uncertain. The CDR3 has 18 amino acids. The ends were cut back, 0 bases at V and 4 bases at J, with 22 bases in the middle. CDR3 in amino acids: CASSQSEGSPRRKYEQYF. The CDR3 DNA is TGCGCCAGCAGTCAATCTGAGGGTAGCCCGAGACGGAAGTACGAGCAGTACTTC.

The chain recombines TRBV30 with TRBJ2-5; 9 bases align to TRBD2. Per the germline V gene, CDR1 is GTSNPN and CDR2 is SVGIG (reference sequence). This CDR3 has 14 residues. V was pared by 1 base and J by 4 bases, with 4 bases of the junction left unmatched. The CDR3 bases are TGTGCCTGGAGTGCCTTAGCGGGAGCAGAGACCCAGTACTTC. This translates into CAWSALAGAETQYF.

The chain joins TRBV11-3 to TRBJ1-5; tentatively, D is TRBD1 (5 bases). Per germline, CDR1 SGHNT and CDR2 YENEEA. The germline V and J ends were trimmed by 3 bases and 10 bases, with 10 bases remaining between them. CDR3 length equals 12 residues. The DNA of the CDR3 is TGTGCCAGCAGCTTCGTAAGGGGTCCCCAGCATTTT. It is translated as CASSFVRGPQHF.